This TCR beta chain stems from a study of blood T cell repertoires in COVID-19. There are 16 residues in the CDR3. The V end lost 2 bases, the J end lost 3 bases, and 16 bases lay between the germline ends. CDR1 and CDR2 (germline): SGHDN, FVKESK. Libraries were prepared by immunoSEQ multiplex PCR; TCRdb keeps only in-frame clonotypes and omits some of them. The sample lists approximately 97,000 clones, approximately 86% occurring once. V usage is TRBV14 and J usage is TRBJ1-1; the D gene is possibly TRBD1 (6 bases). Sequenced material: peripheral blood. The sequence derives from a man aged 50 to 60 with active or convalescent COVID-19. The chain's CDR3 is CASSQTDWDIHTEAFF. DNA for the CDR3: TGTGCCAGCAGCCAAACCGATTGGGACATCCACACTGAAGCTTTCTTT.